This is a list of T cell receptor beta chains from one sample in a study of T cell repertoires in cytomegalovirus infection. Antigens of these TCRs are unknown. TCRdb re-analysed the reads in MiXCR, keeping a single row per CDR3 protein. The sample comprises some 800,000 distinct CDR3 sequences, almost 30% of which are singletons, and approximately 14% rests with the top ten. The source was cultured CD8+ T cells from PBMCs, collected from culture after CMV antigen stimulation. These receptors all come from a human donor in good health (CMV status not recorded). Some clones in this sample may be carry-over from other donors' samples. CDR3s include the opening cysteine and the closing phenylalanine or tryptophan. A D gene is named only where the DNA matches it firmly. Clone size is shown for a subset of rows, as once, few, many or a class of expanded clone.

D	V	J	size	DNA	CDR3
NA	TRBV4-1	TRBJ2-1	NA	TGCGCCAGCAGCCAAGATCGCCAGAATGAGCAGTTCTTC	CASSQDRQNEQFF
TRBD1	TRBV28	TRBJ2-5	many	TGTGCCAGCAGTCGACAGGGTGGCGGAGAGACCCAGTACTTC	CASSRQGGGETQYF
TRBD1	TRBV5-5	TRBJ1-1	few	TGTGCCAGCATCCATCACCTCAGGGGGACATTGAACACTGAAGCTTTCTTT	CASIHHLRGTLNTEAFF
TRBD1	TRBV2	TRBJ2-5	NA	TGTGCCAGCAGTGAACGACAGGGGGTGGCGGAGACCCAGTACTTC	CASSERQGVAETQYF
TRBD1	TRBV4-1	TRBJ1-2	NA	TGCGCCAGCACCAGCCAAGACACAGGGGTTGGCTACACCTTC	CASTSQDTGVGYTF
NA	TRBV2	TRBJ1-4	NA	TGTGCCAGCAGTGACCCCTCCCAGGGTCCAACTAATGAAAAACTGTTTTTT	CASSDPSQGPTNEKLFF
NA	TRBV15	TRBJ2-1	few	TGTGCCACCAGCAGAGAGGGGGTGGCTGGGGGTGAGCAGTTCTTC	CATSREGVAGGEQFF
TRBD1	TRBV7-2	TRBJ1-3	NA	TGTGCCAGCAGCGCCGGGGAGGGGGCCAGGAACACCATATATTTT	CASSAGEGARNTIYF
TRBD1	TRBV5-6	TRBJ1-4	NA	TGTGCCAGCAGCGCGTACCGGGACAGGGCTAGAAGATCTGAAAAACTGTTTTTT	CASSAYRDRARRSEKLFF
NA	TRBV7-2	TRBJ2-1	many	TGTGCCAGCAGCTTTATTAGGGGGGCTGGGGATGAGCAGTTCTTC	CASSFIRGAGDEQFF
NA	TRBV5-6	TRBJ2-3	few	TGTGCCAGCAGCTTGGGGGGGCCTGGAGATACGCAGTATTTT	CASSLGGPGDTQYF
NA	TRBV7-9	TRBJ2-3	few	TGTGCCAGCAGCCCCCCCTGGGAAGCGGGCCATAGCACAGATACGCAGTATTTT	CASSPPWEAGHSTDTQYF
NA	TRBV6-1	TRBJ1-1	NA	TGTGCCAGCAGTGAACCTTGGCAGGGCTTGAACACTGAAGCTTTCTTT	CASSEPWQGLNTEAFF
TRBD2	TRBV11-2	TRBJ2-5	NA	TGTGCCAGCAGCTCGGGGGTGACTAGCGCCCAAGAGACCCAGTACTTC	CASSSGVTSAQETQYF
TRBD1	TRBV7-2	TRBJ2-2	many	TGTGCCAGCAGCCTAACAGGGGGCCGGGAGCTGTTTTTT	CASSLTGGRELFF
NA	TRBV27	TRBJ2-1	many	TGTGCCAGCAGCCCGGACTACAATGAGCAGTTCTTC	CASSPDYNEQFF
NA	TRBV12-3/TRBV12-4	TRBJ1-2	NA	TGTGCCAGCAGTTTTTACCCGGGCCGCTATGGCTACACCTTC	CASSFYPGRYGYTF
NA	TRBV7-8	TRBJ1-5	many	TGTGCCAGCAGCCCGGGACCTGGCGGTCAGCCCCAGCATTTT	CASSPGPGGQPQHF
TRBD2	TRBV10-2	TRBJ2-7	few	TGCGCCAGCGGAACTAGCGGGGGGGAAGGCGAGCAGTACTTC	CASGTSGGEGEQYF
TRBD1	TRBV4-2	TRBJ2-2	NA	TGTGCCAGCAGCTCTCGACAGGGTGGAGAGACCGGGGAGCTGTTTTTT	CASSSRQGGETGELFF
TRBD1	TRBV27	TRBJ2-2	NA	TGTGCCAGCACCGACCACCGGGACAGGGCCGGGGAGCTGTTTTTT	CASTDHRDRAGELFF
NA	TRBV7-2	TRBJ2-1	few	TGTGCCAGCAGCTTACCGGGACTCTACAGAGATGAGCAGTTCTTC	CASSLPGLYRDEQFF
NA	TRBV12-3/TRBV12-4	TRBJ2-1	few	TGTGCCAGCAGTTTAGTCAGGGGATACTACAATGAGCAGTTCTTC	CASSLVRGYYNEQFF
NA	TRBV27	TRBJ1-6	few	TGTGCCAGCAGTTTGGCGAAAGGTTCACCCCTCCACTTT	CASSLAKGSPLHF
NA	TRBV7-9	TRBJ1-2	many	TGTGCCAGCAGCTTAAGAGGGGATGGCTACACCTTC	CASSLRGDGYTF
TRBD1	TRBV12-5	TRBJ2-3	NA	TGTGCTAGCGAAACAGGGGATTTGGGCACAGATACGCAGTATTTT	CASETGDLGTDTQYF
NA	TRBV7-8	TRBJ2-7	NA	TGTGCCAGCAGCTTACGCCGGTCTTACGAGCAGTACTTC	CASSLRRSYEQYF
NA	TRBV6-1	TRBJ1-4	few	TGTGCCAGCAGCGCAGGCGCCAGAGAAAAACTGTTTTTT	CASSAGAREKLFF
NA	TRBV27	TRBJ1-3	NA	TGTGCCAGCAGTGCAGACGGGTTCGGAAACACCATATATTTT	CASSADGFGNTIYF
NA	TRBV12-3/TRBV12-4	TRBJ1-1	few	TGTGCCAGCTCCGGTGGACCTCTGAACACTGAAGCTTTCTTT	CASSGGPLNTEAFF
TRBD1	TRBV19	TRBJ2-1	few	TGTGCCAGTAGTATGGGACAGGGTCTAAGTTGGAATGAGCAGTTCTTC	CASSMGQGLSWNEQFF
NA	TRBV29-1	TRBJ1-1	NA	TGCAGCGTTGAAGATTCGACCGGGGGTGGGACTGAAGCTTTCTTT	CSVEDSTGGGTEAFF
NA	TRBV7-8	TRBJ1-5	many	TGTGCCAGCAGAGAAGCTAGCAATCAGCCCCAGCATTTT	CASREASNQPQHF
NA	TRBV14	TRBJ1-1	few	TGTGCCAGCAGCCAAGATCACGGGGGGGGGACTGAAGCTTTCTTT	CASSQDHGGGTEAFF
TRBD2	TRBV5-6	TRBJ2-1	NA	TGTACCAGCAGCGCAAGACTAGCGGGGGGCCTGGAGCAGTTCTTC	CTSSARLAGGLEQFF
NA	TRBV2	TRBJ1-1	many	TGTGCCAACGGAGGGAACACTGAAGCTTTCTTT	CANGGNTEAFF
NA	TRBV27	TRBJ2-1	few	TGTGCCAGCAGTTTGGCAGTGGCCTACAATGAGCAGTTCTTC	CASSLAVAYNEQFF
NA	TRBV4-1	TRBJ1-2	many	TGCGCCAGCAGCCAAGAAGGGGCGGGGACCTCGGGGGGGACCTTC	CASSQEGAGTSGGTF
TRBD2	TRBV27	TRBJ2-5	NA	TGTGCCAGCAGTCCTATTAGCGGGGTAGAGACCCAGTACTTC	CASSPISGVETQYF
NA	TRBV4-1	TRBJ2-1	few	TGCGCCAGCCAGCCAACCGGGGGTGGCCGCGAGCAGTTCTTC	CASQPTGGGREQFF
NA	TRBV6-2/TRBV6-3	TRBJ2-1	NA	TGTGCCAGCAGTCACAACGACTACAATGAGCAGTTCTTC	CASSHNDYNEQFF
NA	TRBV7-9	TRBJ2-1	few	TGTGCCAGCAGCCCAGCGGGACAGAGATACAATGAGCAGTTCTTC	CASSPAGQRYNEQFF
NA	TRBV6-1	TRBJ1-6	many	TGTGCCAGCAGTTCCAACAGGCGATCTACGAATTCACCCCTCCACTTT	CASSSNRRSTNSPLHF
NA	TRBV5-1	TRBJ1-2	NA	TGCGCCAGCAGCTTGCGCCAGGGGAACGGCTACACCTTC	CASSLRQGNGYTF
TRBD2	TRBV7-2	TRBJ2-1	many	TGTGCCAGCAGCTTCTTAGCGGGGGGCCACAATGAGCAGTTCTTC	CASSFLAGGHNEQFF
TRBD2	TRBV12-3/TRBV12-4	TRBJ2-3	many	TGTGCCAGCAGGCCTAGCGGGGGGGAAAGAGATACGCAGTATTTT	CASRPSGGERDTQYF
NA	TRBV6-6	TRBJ1-4	few	TGTGCCAGCCGCGGAGGGGAAAATGAAAAACTGTTTTTT	CASRGGENEKLFF
NA	TRBV27	TRBJ1-2	NA	TGTGCCAGCAGTTTACGCGGGGTAGCAACCTATGGCTACACCTTC	CASSLRGVATYGYTF
TRBD2	TRBV12-3/TRBV12-4	TRBJ2-5	once	TGTGCCAGCTTCCCGGGACTAGCGGCACCAAGGGAGACCCAGTACTTC	CASFPGLAAPRETQYF
NA	TRBV7-6	TRBJ1-2	many	TGTGCCAGCAGCAAAACCAGGAACTATGGCTACACCTTC	CASSKTRNYGYTF
NA	TRBV6-5	TRBJ1-5	NA	TGTGCCAGCAGTTACTCGGGCAGGGTCAGGGAGCCCCAGCATTTT	CASSYSGRVREPQHF
TRBD1	TRBV20-1	TRBJ2-7	few	TGCAGTGCTAGATTTGGGACAGGGGGCGCCTACGAGCAGTACTTC	CSARFGTGGAYEQYF
NA	TRBV7-6	TRBJ1-1	few	TGTGCCAGCAGCCCTGATAGACAGGCGAACACTGAAGCTTTCTTT	CASSPDRQANTEAFF
NA	TRBV7-6	TRBJ1-1	NA	TGTGCCAGCAGCTTAGAAAGGGCGGATTCACCTGAAGCTTTCTTT	CASSLERADSPEAFF
TRBD1	TRBV25-1	TRBJ1-1	few	TGTGCCAGCAGTGACCTTCGACAGGGTTTGAACACTGAAGCTTTCTTT	CASSDLRQGLNTEAFF
NA	TRBV11-1	TRBJ2-6	NA	TGTGCCAGCAGTTCCGGGACGGGAAAGTCCGGGGCCAACGTCCTGACTTTC	CASSSGTGKSGANVLTF
NA	TRBV3-1	TRBJ1-1	few	TGTGCCAGCAGCCAAGAAGGGGACTCGAACACTGAAGCTTTCTTT	CASSQEGDSNTEAFF
NA	TRBV20-1	TRBJ1-2	NA	TGCAGTGCTCCCTGGGGGATCTATGGCTACACCTTC	CSAPWGIYGYTF
NA	TRBV5-1	TRBJ2-5	NA	TGCGCCAGCAGCATCGGGACGGTTGGGTGGGAGACCCAGTACTTC	CASSIGTVGWETQYF
TRBD2	TRBV3-1	TRBJ2-7	NA	TGTGCCAGCAGCCAAGCTGGGACTAGCAAGCACGAGCAGTACTTC	CASSQAGTSKHEQYF